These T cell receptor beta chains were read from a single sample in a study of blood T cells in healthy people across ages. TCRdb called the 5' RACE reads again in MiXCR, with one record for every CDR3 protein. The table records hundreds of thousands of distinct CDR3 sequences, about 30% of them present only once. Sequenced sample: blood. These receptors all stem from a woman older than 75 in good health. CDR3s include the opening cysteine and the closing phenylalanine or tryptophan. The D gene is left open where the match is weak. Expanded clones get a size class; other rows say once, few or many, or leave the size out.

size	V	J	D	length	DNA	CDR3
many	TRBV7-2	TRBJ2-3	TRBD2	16	TGTGCCAGCAGCTTAGAACTAGCGGGGTTGACAGATACGCAGTATTTT	CASSLELAGLTDTQYF
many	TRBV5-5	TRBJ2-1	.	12	TGTGCCAGCAGCTCCGGACTCGATGAGCAGTTCTTC	CASSSGLDEQFF
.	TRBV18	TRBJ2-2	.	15	TGTGCCAGCTCACCAGCCCAGGATGGTACCGGGGAGCTGTTTTTT	CASSPAQDGTGELFF
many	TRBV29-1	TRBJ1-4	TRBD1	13	TGCAGCGTTCGGGACAGGGTTAATGAAAAACTGTTTTTT	CSVRDRVNEKLFF
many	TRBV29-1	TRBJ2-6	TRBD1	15	TGCAGCGCCGGGACAGGGGGCTCTGGGGCCAACGTCCTGACTTTC	CSAGTGGSGANVLTF
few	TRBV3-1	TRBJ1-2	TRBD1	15	TGTGCCAGCAGCCGGAGGGGGCGCTGGAACTATGGCTACACCTTC	CASSRRGRWNYGYTF
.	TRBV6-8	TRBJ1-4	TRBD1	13	TGTGCCAGCCGGGACAGCCCCACGGAAAAACTGTTTTTT	CASRDSPTEKLFF
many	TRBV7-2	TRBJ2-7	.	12	TGTGCCAGCAGCCGCAGCTCCTACGAGCAGTACTTC	CASSRSSYEQYF
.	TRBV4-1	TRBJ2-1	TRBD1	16	TGCGCCAGCAGCCAAGGGGGCAGGGGGCTAAAAAATGAGCAGTTCTTC	CASSQGGRGLKNEQFF
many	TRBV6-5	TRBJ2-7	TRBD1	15	TGTGCCAGCAGTTACGGGCAGGGGGCTCCCTACGAGCAGTACTTC	CASSYGQGAPYEQYF
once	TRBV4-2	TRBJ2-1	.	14	TGTGCCAGCAGCCAAGATTCTGATTTGGATGAGCAGTTCTTC	CASSQDSDLDEQFF
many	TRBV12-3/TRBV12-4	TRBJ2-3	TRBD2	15	TGTGCCAGCAGCCCTAGCGGGGGGGCCCGGGATACGCAGTATTTT	CASSPSGGARDTQYF
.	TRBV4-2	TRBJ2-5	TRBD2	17	TGTGCCAGCAGCCGTTCCCATGGGGCGGGGGGGCAAGAGACCCAGTACTTC	CASSRSHGAGGQETQYF
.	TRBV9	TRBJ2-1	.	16	TGTGCCAGCAGCTCTCCGACTAGGAGCTCCTACAATGAGCAGTTCTTC	CASSSPTRSSYNEQFF
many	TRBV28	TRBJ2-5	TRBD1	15	TGTGCCAGCAGTCTAGGGACAGTCTACAGGGAGACCCAGTACTTC	CASSLGTVYRETQYF
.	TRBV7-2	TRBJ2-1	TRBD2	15	TGTGCCAGCAGCTTAATGGCGGGGGGATTCAATGAGCAGTTCTTC	CASSLMAGGFNEQFF
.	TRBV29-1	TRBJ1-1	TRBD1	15	TGCAGCGTTGGCGGCAACAGGGGGCTGAACACTGAAGCTTTCTTT	CSVGGNRGLNTEAFF